This T cell receptor beta chain came from a study of blood T cell repertoires in COVID-19. As for the study in general: The cDNA or gDNA used as material had been derived from T cells, B-cell-depleted T cells, or PBMCs.

Assay used: immunoSEQ multiplex PCR; TCRdb lists only in-frame clones, some missing. This repertoire shows under 200,000 clones, around 87% found once; its top ten account for less than 1%. The CDR3 is 14 amino acids. Germline V gene data show CDR1 as MNHEY and CDR2 as SVGAGI. The V and J ends lost 6 bases and 5 bases, in that order; junction bases with no gene match: 5. This receptor was obtained from a man younger than 30 with acute or convalescent COVID-19. The V gene is TRBV6-5, the J gene TRBJ1-5, with 9 positions matching TRBD1. Sequencing used peripheral blood. The CDR3 nucleotides read TGTGCCAGCAGCCCGGGACAGGGCTATCAGCCCCAGCATTTT. Translation gives CASSPGQGYQPQHF.